Described below is a single TCR beta chain sequence and its context. The antigen remains undetermined. Sequencing used immunoSEQ multiplex PCR; TCRdb keeps in-frame clones, though not all of them. Altogether a few hundred thousand clones are present, 86% being singletons, with the ten largest covering around 0.8%. This specimen comes from a study of cytomegalovirus exposure and HLA in healthy donors. General observations from the study: Reportedly, diagnosis of cytomegalovirus status by the classifier showed high specificity and sensitivity. Rarity marked most TCR sequences, yet some public TCRs occurred in many donors.

The ends lost 2 bases at V and 3 bases at J; junction bases unmatched: 4. CDR1 and CDR2 (germline): MNHEY, SMNVEV (reference sequence). The CDR3 covers 14 residues. The receptor was isolated from a woman between 18 and 29 years old in good health and CMV-seronegative. This chain connects TRBV27 to TRBJ2-7; 7 nucleotides line up with TRBD2. The specimen sequenced was PBMCs. CDR3 amino acids: CASSLGGRFYEQYF. For the CDR3, the DNA is TGTGCCAGCAGTTTAGGCGGGAGATTCTACGAGCAGTACTTC.